A selection of T cell receptor beta chains follows, all from one sample in a study of beta chain features in type 1 diabetes. Only in-frame clones appear in the TCRdb table, and some are missing; sequencing was by immunoSEQ multiplex PCR. The sample records 300,000 or so clones, around 8.5% being singletons. Sequencing input: central memory CD4+ T cells from blood. These receptors all stem from a man in his thirties or forties with type 1 diabetes. Each CDR3 is given with its conserved first and last residue. Fields, in order: J gene, V gene, D gene, clone size, CDR3 protein, CDR3 DNA. D genes are given only for firm matches. Size values are once, few and many counts, or a class for expanded clones, and some rows have none.

>TRBJ1-2|TRBV4-3|TRBD1|few
CASSQSPGAGQGLGYTF
TGCGCCAGCAGCCAAAGCCCAGGAGCGGGACAGGGGCTCGGCTACACCTTC
>TRBJ2-5|TRBV2|-|-
CASREDFFRETQYF
TGTGCCAGCAGGGAGGACTTTTTCCGGGAGACCCAGTACTTC
>TRBJ2-5|TRBV10-3|-|many
CAISESRGQETQYF
TGTGCCATCAGTGAGTCAAGGGGCCAAGAGACCCAGTACTTC
>TRBJ1-6|TRBV6-5|TRBD1|-
CAIREQGNSPLHF
TGTGCCATCCGGGAACAGGGGAATTCACCCCTCCACTTT
>TRBJ1-6|TRBV4-3|-|many
CASSQEGSRISPLHF
TGCGCCAGCAGCCAAGAGGGGTCTCGGATTTCACCCCTCCACTTT
>TRBJ1-6|TRBV18|-|-
CASSPQRAGSPLHF
TGTGCCAGCTCACCACAGAGGGCCGGTTCACCCCTCCACTTT
>TRBJ1-3|TRBV9|-|few
CASSAGGGSSGNTIYF
TGTGCCAGCAGCGCAGGAGGTGGTTCCTCTGGAAACACCATATATTTT
>TRBJ1-2|TRBV11-2|-|-
CASSSQPGADYGYTF
TGTGCCAGCAGCTCCCAACCGGGGGCGGACTATGGCTACACCTTC
>TRBJ2-7|TRBV4-1|TRBD1|few
CASSQDPNRGLYEQYF
TGCGCCAGCAGCCAAGATCCAAACAGGGGGCTCTACGAGCAGTACTTC
>TRBJ2-5|TRBV7-2|-|few
CASSLALLEEETQYF
TGTGCCAGCAGCTTAGCCCTACTAGAAGAAGAGACCCAGTACTTC
>TRBJ2-3|TRBV2|TRBD2|few
CASRATSGASTDTQYF
TGTGCCAGCAGGGCGACTAGCGGGGCTAGCACAGATACGCAGTATTTT
>TRBJ1-2|TRBV4-3|TRBD1|once
CASSQDYTGGEGYTF
TGCGCCAGCAGCCAAGACTATACAGGGGGAGAGGGCTACACCTTC
>TRBJ1-6|TRBV6-5|-|many
CASSFTGNNSPLHF
TGTGCCAGCAGTTTTACAGGGAATAATTCACCCCTCCACTTT
>TRBJ2-7|TRBV6-5|-|few
CASNGGSPNEQYF
TGTGCCAGCAATGGGGGGAGCCCTAACGAGCAGTACTTC
>TRBJ2-7|TRBV2|TRBD1|many
CASSGQGNSYEQYF
TGTGCCAGCAGTGGACAGGGGAACTCCTACGAGCAGTACTTC
>TRBJ2-1|TRBV7-9|TRBD1|many
CASSLEKGQGPFF
TGTGCCAGCAGCTTAGAGAAGGGACAGGGACCGTTCTTC
>TRBJ1-4|TRBV5-6|TRBD1|few
CASSLETGGEKLFF
TGTGCCAGCAGCTTGGAGACAGGGGGCGAAAAACTGTTTTTT
>TRBJ2-3|TRBV4-1|-|many
CASSQGFREADTQYF
TGCGCCAGCAGCCAGGGGTTCAGGGAAGCAGATACGCAGTATTTT
>TRBJ2-7|TRBV10-3|-|few
CAINDQVSYEQYF
TGTGCCATCAACGATCAGGTCTCCTACGAGCAGTACTTC
>TRBJ2-1|TRBV6-5|-|few
CASSYSRDGRYNEQFF
TGTGCCAGCAGTTATTCCAGGGACGGTCGGTACAATGAGCAGTTCTTC
>TRBJ1-2|TRBV25-1|-|many
CASSDPDSYGYTF
TGTGCCAGCAGTGACCCGGACAGCTATGGCTACACCTTC
>TRBJ1-2|TRBV11-2|TRBD1|few
CASSWGQVYGYTF
TGTGCCAGCAGCTGGGGACAGGTCTATGGCTACACCTTC
>TRBJ2-7|TRBV10-3|TRBD1|-
CAIRQGAYEQYF
TGTGCCATCAGACAGGGGGCGTACGAGCAGTACTTC
>TRBJ1-6|TRBV6-5|-|-
CASSYERNSPLHF
TGTGCCAGCAGTTACGAGAGGAATTCACCCCTCCACTTT
>TRBJ1-1|TRBV27|TRBD1|-
CSSSASTGFTEAFF
TGTAGCAGCAGTGCGTCGACAGGGTTCACTGAAGCTTTCTTT
>TRBJ1-1|TRBV10-3|-|few
CAIRTPLNTEAFF
TGTGCCATCAGGACCCCATTGAACACTGAAGCTTTCTTT
>TRBJ2-7|TRBV20-1|-|-
CSASVTYEQYF
TGCAGTGCTTCTGTAACCTACGAGCAGTACTTC
>TRBJ2-1|TRBV27|TRBD1|many
CASSLQGQGGNEQFF
TGTGCCAGCAGTTTACAAGGACAGGGTGGCAATGAGCAGTTCTTC
>TRBJ1-1|TRBV7-9|-|-
CASSRVNTEAFF
TGTGCCAGCAGCCGGGTGAACACTGAAGCTTTCTTT
>TRBJ1-2|TRBV25-1|TRBD1|-
CASSGQGASRSNYGYTF
TGTGCCAGCAGCGGGCAGGGGGCGTCTAGGTCTAACTATGGCTACACCTTC
>TRBJ1-5|TRBV30|-|-
CAWSGDGQPQHF
TGTGCCTGGAGTGGGGATGGTCAGCCCCAGCATTTT
>TRBJ1-5|TRBV28|-|few
CASSWGHPQHF
TGTGCCAGCAGTTGGGGTCACCCCCAGCATTTT
>TRBJ2-5|TRBV10-2|-|few
CASSESRDTRPETQYF
TGCGCCAGCAGTGAGTCGAGGGACACCCGCCCCGAGACCCAGTACTTC
>TRBJ1-1|TRBV18|-|few
CASEELGDTEAFF
TGTGCCAGCGAAGAACTGGGGGACACTGAAGCTTTCTTT
>TRBJ1-2|TRBV29-1|-|-
CSVPATGYYGYTF
TGCAGCGTGCCAGCGACGGGCTACTATGGCTACACCTTC
>TRBJ1-5|TRBV4-3|-|-
CASSQQMGQPQHF
TGCGCCAGCAGTCAACAAATGGGTCAGCCCCAGCATTTT
>TRBJ1-4|TRBV9|TRBD1|few
CASSVEGQGREKLFF
TGTGCCAGCAGCGTAGAGGGACAGGGGAGGGAAAAACTGTTTTTT
>TRBJ2-5|TRBV11-3|TRBD2|-
CASSLGILSGAQETQYF
TGTGCCAGCAGCTTAGGCATCCTTAGCGGGGCTCAAGAGACCCAGTACTTC
>TRBJ1-1|TRBV7-8|-|few
CASSPLQGSNTEAFF
TGTGCCAGCAGCCCCCTACAGGGCTCGAACACTGAAGCTTTCTTT
>TRBJ2-5|TRBV29-1|-|many
CSVDSALETQYF
TGCAGCGTTGATTCCGCGCTGGAGACCCAGTACTTC
>TRBJ1-5|TRBV27|-|-
CASSLSKGGGQHF
TGTGCCAGCAGCCTCTCTAAAGGGGGAGGCCAGCATTTT
>TRBJ1-2|TRBV5-6|TRBD1|few
CASSLDRGPYGYTF
TGTGCCAGCAGCTTGGACAGGGGGCCCTATGGCTACACCTTC
>TRBJ2-5|TRBV7-2|TRBD2|few
CASSSSSGGQGETQYF
TGTGCCAGCAGCTCAAGTAGCGGGGGTCAGGGGGAGACCCAGTACTTC
>TRBJ2-7|TRBV7-2|TRBD2|-
CASSLAAGGSYEQYF
TGTGCCAGCAGCTTAGCCGCGGGGGGCTCCTACGAGCAGTACTTC